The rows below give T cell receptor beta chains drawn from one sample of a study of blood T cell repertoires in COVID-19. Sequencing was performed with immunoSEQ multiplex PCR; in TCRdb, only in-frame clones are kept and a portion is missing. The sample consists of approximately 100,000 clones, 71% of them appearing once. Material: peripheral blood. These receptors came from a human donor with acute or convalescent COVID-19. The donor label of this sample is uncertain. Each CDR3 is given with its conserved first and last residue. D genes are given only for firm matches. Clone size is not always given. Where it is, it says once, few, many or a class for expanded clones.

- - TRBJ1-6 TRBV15 TGTGCCACCAGCACCCGGGACAATAGTTCACCCCTCCACTTT CATSTRDNSSPLHF
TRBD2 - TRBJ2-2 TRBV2 TGTGCCAGCGCGGGGGCCGGGGAGCTGTTTTTT CASAGAGELFF
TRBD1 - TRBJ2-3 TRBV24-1 TGTGCCACCAGTGATTTAGGGACAGGTCGAACAGATACGCAGTATTTT CATSDLGTGRTDTQYF
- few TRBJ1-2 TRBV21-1 TGTGCCAGCAGAGGGGATGAGGCCGATGGCTACACCTTC CASRGDEADGYTF
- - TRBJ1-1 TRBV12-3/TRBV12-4 TGTGCCAGCCGCGGGGGGGGGAGCACTGAAGCTTTCTTT CASRGGGSTEAFF
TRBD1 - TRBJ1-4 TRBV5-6 TGTGCCAGCAGCCCCAGGGGACAGGGTAATGAAAAACTGTTTTTT CASSPRGQGNEKLFF
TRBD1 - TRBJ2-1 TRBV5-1 TGCGCCAGCAGCTTGGTGGGACAGCCCTACAATGAGCAGTTCTTC CASSLVGQPYNEQFF
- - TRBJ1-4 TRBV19 TGTGCCAGTAGTGCCGGGGGGCGAGAAAAACTGTTTTTT CASSAGGREKLFF
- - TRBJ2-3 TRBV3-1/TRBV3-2 TGTGCCAGCAAGGACAGCTCCACAGATACGCAGTATTTT CASKDSSTDTQYF
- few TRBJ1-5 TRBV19 TGTGCCAGTAGTCCATCCGCGCTATGGGGCAGGGCGAATCAGCCCCAGCATTTT CASSPSALWGRANQPQHF
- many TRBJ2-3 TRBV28 TGTGCCAGCAACCCCGACGGGTTCACAGATACGCAGTATTTT CASNPDGFTDTQYF
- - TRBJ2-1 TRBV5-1 TGCGCCAGCAGCTTAACAACCGGGACTGCAATGGATGAGCAGTTCTTC CASSLTTGTAMDEQFF
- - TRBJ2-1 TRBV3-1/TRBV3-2 TGTGCCAGCAGCCAAGATTCGCGTCGGAATGAGCAGTTCTTC CASSQDSRRNEQFF
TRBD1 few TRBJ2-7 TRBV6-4 TGTGCCAGCAGGGCCCGGACAGGGATCTACGAGCAGTACTTC CASRARTGIYEQYF
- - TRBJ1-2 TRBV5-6 TGTGCCAGCATCACTACGGGACTACACTATGGCTACACCTTC CASITTGLHYGYTF
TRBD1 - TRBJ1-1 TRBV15 TGTGCCACCAGCGGTAGACAGGGGGTTGGGGGCACTGAAGCTTTCTTT CATSGRQGVGGTEAFF
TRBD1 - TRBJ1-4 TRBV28 TGTGCCAGCAAGATCGGGACAGGGGGACCAGGAAAACTGTTTTTT CASKIGTGGPGKLFF
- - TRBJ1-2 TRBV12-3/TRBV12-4 TGTGCCAGCAGTTTAGAAGAGGCGGGCTACACCTTC CASSLEEAGYTF
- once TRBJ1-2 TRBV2 TGTGCCAGCAGCCCCGGACACAATTCCCCCTATGGCTACACCTTC CASSPGHNSPYGYTF
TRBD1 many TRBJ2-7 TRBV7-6 TGTGCCAGCAGCTTACGACAGGGCGAGCAGTACTTC CASSLRQGEQYF
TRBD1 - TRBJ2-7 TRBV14 TGTGCCAGCAGCCAAGGACAGGGGACCTACGAGCAGTACTTC CASSQGQGTYEQYF
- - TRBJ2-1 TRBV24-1 TGTGCCACCAGTGATTTAACAGACTCCTACAATGAGCAGTTCTTC CATSDLTDSYNEQFF
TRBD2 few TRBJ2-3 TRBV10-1 TGCGCCAGCAGCCCCGGACTAGCGGGCACAGATACGCAGTATTTT CASSPGLAGTDTQYF
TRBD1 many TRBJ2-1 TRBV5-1 TGCGCCAGCAGCTTGGGCGGGACAGGGCCTTACAATGAGCAGTTCTTC CASSLGGTGPYNEQFF
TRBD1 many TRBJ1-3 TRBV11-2 TGTGCCAGCAGCTTCCAGGGGGCAAACACCATATATTTT CASSFQGANTIYF
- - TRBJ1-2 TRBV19 TGTGCCAGTAGTGTGACAGAGACCCATTTCTATGGCTACACCTTC CASSVTETHFYGYTF
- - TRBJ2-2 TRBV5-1 TGCGCCAGCAGCTTGGGACAGGTATCGAACACCGGGGAGCTGTTTTTT CASSLGQVSNTGELFF
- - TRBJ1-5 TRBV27 TGTGCCAGCAGATCGGCAGGGAGCAATCAGCCCCAGCATTTT CASRSAGSNQPQHF